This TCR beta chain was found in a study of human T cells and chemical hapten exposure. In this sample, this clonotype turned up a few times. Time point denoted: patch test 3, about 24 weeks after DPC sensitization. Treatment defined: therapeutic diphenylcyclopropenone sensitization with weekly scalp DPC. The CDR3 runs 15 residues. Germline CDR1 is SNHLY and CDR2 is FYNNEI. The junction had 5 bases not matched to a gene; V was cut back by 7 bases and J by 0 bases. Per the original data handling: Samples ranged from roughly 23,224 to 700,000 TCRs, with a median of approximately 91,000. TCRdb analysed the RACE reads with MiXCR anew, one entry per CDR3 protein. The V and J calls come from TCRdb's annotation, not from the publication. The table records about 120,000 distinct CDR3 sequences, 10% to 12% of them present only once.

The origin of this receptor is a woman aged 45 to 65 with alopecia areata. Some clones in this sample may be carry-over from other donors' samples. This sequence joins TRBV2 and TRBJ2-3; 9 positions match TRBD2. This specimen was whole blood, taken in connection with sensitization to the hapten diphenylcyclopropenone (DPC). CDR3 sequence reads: CASKQLAGSTDTQYF. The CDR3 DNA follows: TGTGCCAGCAAACAACTAGCGGGTAGCACAGATACGCAGTATTTT.